Reported below is one T cell receptor (beta chain). All donors participated as healthy donors of bone marrow. The sample is drawn from a study of cytomegalovirus exposure and HLA in healthy donors. Vbeta (60) and Jbeta (13) primers were used in the PCR. Libraries were prepared by immunoSEQ multiplex PCR; TCRdb keeps only in-frame clonotypes and omits some of them. The sample consists of some 160,000 clones, roughly four fifths of them appearing once. The sequenced sample consisted of PBMCs. The sequence derives from a man aged 40-55 years in good health and CMV-seronegative.

The chain's CDR3 is CASSLAQGQNTEAFF. The DNA of the CDR3 is TGTGCCAGCAGCTTGGCCCAGGGGCAGAACACTGAAGCTTTCTTT. This sequence joins TRBV5-4 and TRBJ1-1; D may be TRBD1 (6 bases). The CDR3 has 15 residues. CDR1 and CDR2 from the germline V gene are SGHNT and YYREEE (reference sequence). V dropped 0 bases and J dropped 1 base, with 10 bases sitting between them.